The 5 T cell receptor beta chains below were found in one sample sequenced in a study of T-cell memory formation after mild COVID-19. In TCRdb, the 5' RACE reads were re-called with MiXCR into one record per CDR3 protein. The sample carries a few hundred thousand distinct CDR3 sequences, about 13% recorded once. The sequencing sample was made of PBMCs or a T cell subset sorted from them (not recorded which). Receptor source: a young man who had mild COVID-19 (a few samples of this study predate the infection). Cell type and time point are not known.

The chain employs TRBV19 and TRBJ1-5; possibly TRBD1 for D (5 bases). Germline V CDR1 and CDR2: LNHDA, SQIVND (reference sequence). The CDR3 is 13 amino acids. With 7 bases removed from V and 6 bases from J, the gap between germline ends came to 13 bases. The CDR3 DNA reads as TGTGCCAGTACTCCTGCGGGGACTCAGCCCCAGCATTTT. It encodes CASTPAGTQPQHF.

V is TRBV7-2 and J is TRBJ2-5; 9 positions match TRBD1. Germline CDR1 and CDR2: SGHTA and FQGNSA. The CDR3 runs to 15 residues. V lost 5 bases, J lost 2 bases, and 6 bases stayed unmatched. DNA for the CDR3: TGTGCCAGCAGCATCAACAGGGGGCCGCAAGAGACCCAGTACTTC. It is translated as CASSINRGPQETQYF.

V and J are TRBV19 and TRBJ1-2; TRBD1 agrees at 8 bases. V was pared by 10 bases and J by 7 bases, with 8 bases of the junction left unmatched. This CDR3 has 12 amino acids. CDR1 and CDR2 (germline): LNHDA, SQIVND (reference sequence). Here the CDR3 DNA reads TGTGCCATCAGACAGGGGTTCGGTGGCTACACCTTC. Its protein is CAIRQGFGGYTF.

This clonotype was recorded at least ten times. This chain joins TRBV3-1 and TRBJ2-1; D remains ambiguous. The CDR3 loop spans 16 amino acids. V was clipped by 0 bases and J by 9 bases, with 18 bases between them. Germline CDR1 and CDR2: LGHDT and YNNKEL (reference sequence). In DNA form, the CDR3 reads TGTGCCAGCAGCCAAGATCCCGTCAGGATACGTACTGAGCAGTTCTTC. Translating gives CASSQDPVRIRTEQFF.

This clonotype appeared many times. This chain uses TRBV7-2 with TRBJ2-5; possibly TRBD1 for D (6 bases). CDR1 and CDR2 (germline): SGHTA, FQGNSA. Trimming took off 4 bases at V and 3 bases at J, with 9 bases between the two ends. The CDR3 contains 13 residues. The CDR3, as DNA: TGTGCCAGCAGCTCCCGACAGGAAGAGACCCAGTACTTC. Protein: CASSSRQEETQYF.